This TCR beta chain stems from a study of CD8+CD57+ T cells in acquired aplastic anemia. Study-wide background: On average, sorted CD4+ and CD8+ cells gave 2.5 to 4 ug of DNA. Notes on the study in general: Patients and controls turned out to have 25 to 30 CD8+ CDR3 sequences in common. Patient and control CD8+ Simpson's diversity was not significantly different.

CD8+CD57+ cell expansion, shown by flow cytometry, had occurred in the patients selected for sequencing. Severe acquired aplastic anemia was the diagnosis recorded for all patients. The V and J ends lost 4 bases and 4 bases, in that order; junction bases with no gene match: 8. The CDR3 is made up of 15 amino acids. CDR1 is KGHDR, CDR2 SFDVKD, per germline. Regarding this clonotype: The antigen is not known.

Genomic DNA acted as the template from which TCR beta VDJ combination and CDR3 sequence profiling were carried out. MiXCR, run by TCRdb on the reads, gives a single entry per CDR3 protein. This table has about 120,000 distinct CDR3 sequences, roughly 40% appearing once. The sequenced material came from sorted CD4+, CD8+, or CD8+CD57+ T cells (not recorded which) from PBMCs. The clonotype was recovered from a human donor with aplastic anemia. This sequence joins TRBV24-1 and TRBJ1-1; 7 nucleotides line up with TRBD1. The DNA for the CDR3 is TGTGCCACCAGTGAACTGACAGGGCGAATCACTGAAGCTTTCTTT. Translating it yields CATSELTGRITEAFF.